Below, one T cell receptor beta chain is given with its context. Antigen: not known. With molecular barcodes, quantitative 5'-RACE was used to make the TCR beta libraries. TCRdb analysed the 5' RACE reads with MiXCR anew, one entry per CDR3 protein. The sample lists a few hundred thousand distinct CDR3 sequences; about 22% were seen once. Trimming removed 9 bases from V and 3 bases from J; junction bases left unmatched: 6. In germline, CDR1 is MRHNA, CDR2 SNTAGT. The CDR3 contains 13 residues. The data belong to a study of CD8 T cells in ankylosing spondylitis. Study observations and caveats: Before this, some motif variants had been reported in reactive arthritis synovial fluid and blood. For ankylosing spondylitis blood, a TCR beta motif of about eight highly homologous variants appeared characteristic. It was reported that disease-linked clones were significantly enriched in matched ankylosing spondylitis synovial fluid.

The sequence came from a male donor with ankylosing spondylitis. V and J are TRBV6-4 and TRBJ2-7; TRBD2 agrees at 9 bases. Sequenced sample: blood, either unsorted or a sorted T cell fraction (not recorded which). CDR3 loop: CASARREGYEQYF. For the CDR3, the DNA is TGTGCCAGTGCCAGGCGGGAGGGCTACGAGCAGTACTTC.